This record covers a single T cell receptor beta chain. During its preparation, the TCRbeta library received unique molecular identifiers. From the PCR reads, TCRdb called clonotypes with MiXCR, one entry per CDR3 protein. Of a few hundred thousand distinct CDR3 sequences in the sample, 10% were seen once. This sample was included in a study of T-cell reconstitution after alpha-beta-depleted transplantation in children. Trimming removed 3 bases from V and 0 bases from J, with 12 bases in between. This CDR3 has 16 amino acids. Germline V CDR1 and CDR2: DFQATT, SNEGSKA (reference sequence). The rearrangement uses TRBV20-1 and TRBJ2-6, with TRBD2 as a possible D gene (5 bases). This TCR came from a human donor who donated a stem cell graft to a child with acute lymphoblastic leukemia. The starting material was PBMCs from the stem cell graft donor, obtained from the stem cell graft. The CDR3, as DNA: TGCAGTGCTAGTGGAAGGGAGAGCTCTGGGGCCAACGTCCTGACTTTC. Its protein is CSASGRESSGANVLTF.